This T cell receptor (beta chain) was captured in a study of beta chain features in type 1 diabetes. Study-level results: More deletions and fewer insertions at VDJ junctions were seen in type 1 diabetes patients. Across all four CD4+ subsets, people with type 1 diabetes showed modestly shorter TCRB CDR3s. Any HLA effect on TCRB rearrangement was left unresolved by small sub-analyses. Shorter templates may be favored by PCR, equally so in patients and controls.

Losses at the gene ends were 4 bases for V and 4 bases for J; bases not matched to a gene: 1. CDR1 is SGHDN, CDR2 FVKESK, per germline. This CDR3 comprises 13 residues. This clone was seen only a few times. Antigen specificity is unknown. What was sequenced were expressed TCRB transcripts, since all of the isolated RNA had been reverse transcribed. Repertoires were generated with immunoSEQ multiplex PCR, while TCRdb's copy carries only in-frame clones and drops some. The profile shows approximately 330,000 clones, approximately 11% of them singletons. This sequence originates from a woman in her twenties or thirties in good health. The chain joins TRBV14 to TRBJ2-1; 7 bases are a match to TRBD1. Source material: naive CD4+ T cells from blood. CDR3 coding DNA: TGTGCCAGCAGCCGGGACAGTTACAATGAGCAGTTCTTC. Translating it yields CASSRDSYNEQFF.